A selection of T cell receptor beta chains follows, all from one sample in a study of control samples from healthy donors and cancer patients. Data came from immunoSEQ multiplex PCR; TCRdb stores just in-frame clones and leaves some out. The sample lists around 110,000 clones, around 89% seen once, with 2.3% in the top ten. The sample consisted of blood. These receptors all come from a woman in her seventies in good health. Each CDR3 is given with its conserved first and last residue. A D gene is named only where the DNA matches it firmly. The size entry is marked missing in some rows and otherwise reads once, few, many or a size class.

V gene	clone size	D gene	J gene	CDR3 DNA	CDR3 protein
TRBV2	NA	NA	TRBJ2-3	TGTGCCAGCAAGAAAGAGGCTACTCCCCAGCAGTATTTT	CASKKEATPQQYF
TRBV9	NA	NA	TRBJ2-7	TGTGCCAGCAGCCAGGGGCGGGGGCCTCCCTACGAGCAGTACTTC	CASSQGRGPPYEQYF
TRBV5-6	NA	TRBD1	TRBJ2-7	TGTGCCAGCAGCTCGGGACAGGGGTTCTCCTACGAGCAGTACTTC	CASSSGQGFSYEQYF
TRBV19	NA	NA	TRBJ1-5	TGTGCCAGTAGTATAGGGGCTCGTTGGGATCAGCCCCAGCATTTT	CASSIGARWDQPQHF
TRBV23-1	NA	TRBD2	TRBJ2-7	TGCGCCAGCAGTTCGGGGGGTGACGAGCAGTACTTC	CASSSGGDEQYF
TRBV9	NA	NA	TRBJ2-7	TGTGCCAGCAGCGTAGTTCCGGGGAGTTACTACGAGCAGTACTTC	CASSVVPGSYYEQYF
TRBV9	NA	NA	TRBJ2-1	TGTGCCAGCAGCCCTTGGACAGCCAACAATGAGCAGTTCTTC	CASSPWTANNEQFF
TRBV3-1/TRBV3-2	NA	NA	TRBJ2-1	TGTGCCAGCAGCCAAGATCGGGCCGCTCATGAGCAGTTCTTC	CASSQDRAAHEQFF
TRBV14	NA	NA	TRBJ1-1	TGTGCCAGCAGCCTTGCCGGGCCGGGGGCTTTCTTT	CASSLAGPGAFF
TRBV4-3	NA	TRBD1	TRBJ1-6	TGCGCCAGTCCCGACAGGGTGGGTTCACCCCTCCACTTT	CASPDRVGSPLHF
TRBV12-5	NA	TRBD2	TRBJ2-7	TGTGCCACCTCGGGACTAGCTAAGGAGCAGTACTTC	CATSGLAKEQYF
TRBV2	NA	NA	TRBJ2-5	TGTGCCAGCAGTGAAGCGGGGGTGGGGGAGACCCAGTACTTC	CASSEAGVGETQYF
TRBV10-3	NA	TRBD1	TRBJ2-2	TGTGCCATCAGTCGGGACAGGGGGAACACCGGGGAGCTGTTTTTT	CAISRDRGNTGELFF
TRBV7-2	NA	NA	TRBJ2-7	TGTGCCAGCAGCTTCTCCGGGACTTCTACTTACGAGCAGTACTTC	CASSFSGTSTYEQYF
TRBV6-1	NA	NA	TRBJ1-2	TGTGCCAGCAGTGAAGCGTATTTTGGCTACACCTTC	CASSEAYFGYTF
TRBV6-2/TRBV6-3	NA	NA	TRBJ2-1	TGTGCCAGCAGTTACTCGCCGGTTCGGGATGAGCAGTTCTTC	CASSYSPVRDEQFF
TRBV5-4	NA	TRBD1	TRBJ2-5	TGTGCCAGCAGCTTTAAGACAGGGAAGGAGACCCAGTACTTC	CASSFKTGKETQYF
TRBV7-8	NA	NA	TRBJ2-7	TGTGCCAGCAGCCTCCGGGACACCCCTCTGGAGCAGTACTTC	CASSLRDTPLEQYF
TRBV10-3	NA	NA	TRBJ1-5	TGTGCCATCAGTGAGCAGACAAACTCGCCCCAGCATTTT	CAISEQTNSPQHF
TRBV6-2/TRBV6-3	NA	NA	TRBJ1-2	TGTGCCAGCAGCGGCCTTTATGGCTACACCTTC	CASSGLYGYTF
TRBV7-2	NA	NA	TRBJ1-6	TGTGCCAGCAGCCTCAGGGTCGGTGATTCACCCCTCCACTTT	CASSLRVGDSPLHF
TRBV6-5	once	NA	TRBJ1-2	TGTGCCATCAGATCGGGGGCCAACTATGGCTACACCTTC	CAIRSGANYGYTF
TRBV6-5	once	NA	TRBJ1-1	TGTGCCAGCAGTTACGCGGCAGGAGATTATGAAGCTTTCTTT	CASSYAAGDYEAFF
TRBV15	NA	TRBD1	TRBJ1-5	TGTGCCACCAGCAGAGCAAGGGGGCCTGGGGGGCCCCAGCATTTT	CATSRARGPGGPQHF
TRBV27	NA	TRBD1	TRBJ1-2	TGTGCCAGCAGTTCCGGGACAGGGGGCATTAACTATGGCTACACCTTC	CASSSGTGGINYGYTF
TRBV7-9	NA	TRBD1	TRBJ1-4	TGTGCCAGCAGCTTAGAACAGGGGAAAGAAAAACTGTTTTTT	CASSLEQGKEKLFF
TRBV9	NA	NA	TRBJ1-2	TGTGCCAGCAGCGTCGGTGGGGCGGCAGCCTATGGCTACACCTTC	CASSVGGAAAYGYTF
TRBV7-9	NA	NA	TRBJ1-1	TGTGCCAGCAGCCTCTTCAAGACGAACACTGAAGCTTTCTTT	CASSLFKTNTEAFF
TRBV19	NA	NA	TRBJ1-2	TGTGCCAGTAGTATTAGGCATACCGTTCTCTATGGCTACACCTTC	CASSIRHTVLYGYTF
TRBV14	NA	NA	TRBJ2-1	TGTGCCAGCAGCCAAGGGTATTCAGGGGCCCCGCAGTTCTTC	CASSQGYSGAPQFF
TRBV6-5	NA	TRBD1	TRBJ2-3	TGTGCCAGCAGCCGGACAGGGGACACAGATACGCAGTATTTT	CASSRTGDTDTQYF
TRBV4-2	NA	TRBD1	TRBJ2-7	TGTGCCAGCAGCCAGCGGGGGACAGGGGTCGAGCAGTACTTC	CASSQRGTGVEQYF